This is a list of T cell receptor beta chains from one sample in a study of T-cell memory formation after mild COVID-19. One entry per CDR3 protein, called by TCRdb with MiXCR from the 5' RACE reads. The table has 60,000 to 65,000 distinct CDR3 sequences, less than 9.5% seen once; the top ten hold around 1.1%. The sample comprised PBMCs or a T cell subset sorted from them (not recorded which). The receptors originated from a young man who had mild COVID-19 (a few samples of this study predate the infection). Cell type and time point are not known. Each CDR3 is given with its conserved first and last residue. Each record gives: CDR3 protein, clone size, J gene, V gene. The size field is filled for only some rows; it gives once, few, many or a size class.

CASSLIRFNTEAFF | - | TRBJ1-1 | TRBV7-2
CATSDPQGTGDGYTF | - | TRBJ1-2 | TRBV24-1
CASSFRGLIETQYF | many | TRBJ2-5 | TRBV12-3/TRBV12-4
CASTYAGVTPEAFF | many | TRBJ1-1 | TRBV12-3/TRBV12-4
CASSSSSGGNEQFF | many | TRBJ2-1 | TRBV7-7
CASSSLKNEQFF | - | TRBJ2-1 | TRBV7-9
CASRRGTDGYTF | - | TRBJ1-2 | TRBV2
CSASSAGKETQYF | few | TRBJ2-5 | TRBV20-1
CASSREGQSNEQFF | - | TRBJ2-1 | TRBV2
CASSFQQGENEQFF | - | TRBJ2-1 | TRBV7-6
CASSYSGQGSTHEQYF | many | TRBJ2-7 | TRBV6-6
CASSQDRRKDTDTQYF | few | TRBJ2-3 | TRBV4-3
CASKPDRSSYEQYF | - | TRBJ2-7 | TRBV6-4
CASSNLGPQHF | - | TRBJ1-5 | TRBV28
CASSLVRDQTQYF | many | TRBJ2-5 | TRBV7-2
CASSSEGWDNNEVKIF | - | TRBJ1-4 | TRBV5-1
CASTPGSGVSYEQYF | few | TRBJ2-7 | TRBV18
CASSWGRASTDTQYF | - | TRBJ2-3 | TRBV7-9
CASSSRGETQYF | many | TRBJ2-5 | TRBV6-5
CASSLDNPGLVTRDTQYF | few | TRBJ2-3 | TRBV5-1
CASSLPSRGENEQFF | many | TRBJ2-1 | TRBV5-1
CSVTFAGQGMGNQPQHF | few | TRBJ1-5 | TRBV29-1
CASTKTGTSGETQYF | many | TRBJ2-5 | TRBV3-1
CSATRQGKSNEQFF | - | TRBJ2-1 | TRBV20-1
CASSQGSGTSGSTDTQYF | many | TRBJ2-3 | TRBV4-3
CASSSALVSSTDTQYF | few | TRBJ2-3 | TRBV5-1
CASSPGTLEGSRGGFF | few | TRBJ2-1 | TRBV5-4
CASSSQGSDTQYF | few | TRBJ2-3 | TRBV7-7
CASSLLGGGGLQETQYF | - | TRBJ2-5 | TRBV3-1
CASSLAGLTGELFF | few | TRBJ2-2 | TRBV7-3
CASSSQGAHGYTF | few | TRBJ1-2 | TRBV7-9
CASSWDREGTEAFF | few | TRBJ1-1 | TRBV5-1
CASSLEGGGPDTQYF | - | TRBJ2-3 | TRBV12-3/TRBV12-4
CASSPQGGFNQPQHF | many | TRBJ1-5 | TRBV7-2
CSAVDPFLTDTQYF | many | TRBJ2-3 | TRBV20-1
CSVPGQGAYEQYF | many | TRBJ2-7 | TRBV29-1
CASTLNQGPEAFF | few | TRBJ1-1 | TRBV5-1
CASSQDWTAPTYGYTF | - | TRBJ1-2 | TRBV4-3
CATSDPTGSQPQHF | - | TRBJ1-5 | TRBV24-1